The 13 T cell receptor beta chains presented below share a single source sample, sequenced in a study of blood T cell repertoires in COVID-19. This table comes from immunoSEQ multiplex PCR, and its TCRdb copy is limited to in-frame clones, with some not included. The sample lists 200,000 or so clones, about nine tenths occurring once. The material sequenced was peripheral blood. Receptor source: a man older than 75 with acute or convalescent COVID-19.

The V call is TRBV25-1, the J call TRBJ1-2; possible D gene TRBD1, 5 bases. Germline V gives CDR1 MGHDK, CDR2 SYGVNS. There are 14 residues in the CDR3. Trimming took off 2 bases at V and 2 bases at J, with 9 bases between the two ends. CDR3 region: CASSEAGPNYGYTF. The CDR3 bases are TGTGCCAGCAGTGAAGCGGGACCCAACTATGGCTACACCTTC.

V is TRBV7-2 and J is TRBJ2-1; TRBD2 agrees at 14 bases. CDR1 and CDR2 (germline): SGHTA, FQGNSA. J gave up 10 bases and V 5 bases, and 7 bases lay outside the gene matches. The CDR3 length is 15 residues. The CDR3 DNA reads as TGTGCCAGCAGCGAACTGACTAGCGGGAGGGGCGAGCAGTTCTTC. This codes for CASSELTSGRGEQFF.

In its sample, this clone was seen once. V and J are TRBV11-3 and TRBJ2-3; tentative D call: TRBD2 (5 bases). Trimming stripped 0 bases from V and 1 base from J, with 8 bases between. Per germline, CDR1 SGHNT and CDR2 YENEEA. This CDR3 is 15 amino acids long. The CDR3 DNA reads TGTGCCAGCAGCTTAGAGGGAGTGGGCACAGATACGCAGTATTTT. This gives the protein CASSLEGVGTDTQYF. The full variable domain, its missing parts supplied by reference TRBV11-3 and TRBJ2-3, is EAGVVQSPRYKIIEKKQPVAFWCNPISGHNTLYWYLQNLGQGPELLIRYENEEAVDDSQLPKDRFSAERLKGVDSTLKIQPAELGDSAVYLCASSLEGVGTDTQYFGPGTRLTVL.

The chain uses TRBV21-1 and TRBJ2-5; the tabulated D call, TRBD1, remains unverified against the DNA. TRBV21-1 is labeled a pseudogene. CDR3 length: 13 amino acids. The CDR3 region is CASSFTSQETQYF. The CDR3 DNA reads TGTGCCAGCAGCTTTACCAGCCAAGAGACCCAGTACTTC.

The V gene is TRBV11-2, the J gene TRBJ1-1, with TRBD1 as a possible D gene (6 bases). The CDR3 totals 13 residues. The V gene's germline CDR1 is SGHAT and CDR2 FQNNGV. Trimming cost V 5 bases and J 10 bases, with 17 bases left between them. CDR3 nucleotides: TGTGCCAGCAGCCTCGGACAGACCCGAGGAGCTTTCTTT. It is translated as CASSLGQTRGAFF.

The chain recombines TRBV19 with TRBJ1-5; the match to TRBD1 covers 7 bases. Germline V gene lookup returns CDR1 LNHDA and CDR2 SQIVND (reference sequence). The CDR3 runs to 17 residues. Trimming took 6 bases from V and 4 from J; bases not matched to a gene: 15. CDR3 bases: TGTGCCAGTAGCCCTCTAACAAACAGGGGCACTAATCAGCCCCAGCATTTT. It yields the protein CASSPLTNRGTNQPQHF.

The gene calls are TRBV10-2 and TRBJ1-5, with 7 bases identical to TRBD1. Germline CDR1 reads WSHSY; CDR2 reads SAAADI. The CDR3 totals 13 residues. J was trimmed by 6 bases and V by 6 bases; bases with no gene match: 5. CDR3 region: CASRRGLGQPQHF. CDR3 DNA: TGCGCCAGCAGGAGGGGGCTTGGTCAGCCCCAGCATTTT.

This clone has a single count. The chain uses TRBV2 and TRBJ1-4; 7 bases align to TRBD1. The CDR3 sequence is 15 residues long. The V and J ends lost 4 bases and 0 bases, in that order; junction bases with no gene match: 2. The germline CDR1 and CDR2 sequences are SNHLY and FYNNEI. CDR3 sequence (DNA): TGTGCCAGCAGTGGACAGGGTTCAACTAATGAAAAACTGTTTTTT. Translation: CASSGQGSTNEKLFF.

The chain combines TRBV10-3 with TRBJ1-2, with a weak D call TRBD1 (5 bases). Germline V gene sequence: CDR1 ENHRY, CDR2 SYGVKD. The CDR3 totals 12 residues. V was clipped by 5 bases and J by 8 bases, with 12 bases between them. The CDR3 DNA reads TGTGCCATCAGTATGGTAGGGGTCGGCTACACCTTC. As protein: CAISMVGVGYTF.

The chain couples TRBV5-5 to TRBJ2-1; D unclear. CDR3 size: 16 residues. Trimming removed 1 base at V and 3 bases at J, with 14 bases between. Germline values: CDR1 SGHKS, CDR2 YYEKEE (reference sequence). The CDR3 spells CASSLRFGGNYNEQFF. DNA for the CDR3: TGTGCCAGCAGCTTGCGGTTTGGCGGCAACTACAATGAGCAGTTCTTC.

The CDR3 DNA is TGTGCCAGTAGTATTGAGCGGACTGGAACTGGCTACACCTTC. Its translation is CASSIERTGTGYTF. V gene TRBV19 combines with J gene TRBJ1-2; D not certain. Germline lookup yields CDR1 LNHDA and CDR2 SQIVND (reference sequence). This CDR3 has 14 amino acids. Trimming removed 3 bases at V and 7 bases at J, with 15 bases between.

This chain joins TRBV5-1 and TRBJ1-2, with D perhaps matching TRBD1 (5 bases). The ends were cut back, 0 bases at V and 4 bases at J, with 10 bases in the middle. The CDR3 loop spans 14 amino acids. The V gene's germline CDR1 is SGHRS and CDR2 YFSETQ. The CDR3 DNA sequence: TGCGCCAGCAGCTTGGGGAGACAGTCCTATGGCTACACCTTC. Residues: CASSLGRQSYGYTF.

In nucleotides, the CDR3 is TGTGCCAGCAGCGCTCGAACAGGGGGTCAAGAGACCCAGTACTTC. Its protein is CASSARTGGQETQYF. The chain recombines TRBV9 with TRBJ2-5; 8 bases line up with TRBD1. This CDR3 is built from 15 residues. The germline CDR1 and CDR2 sequences are SGDLS and YYNGEE. V dropped 3 bases and J dropped 2; count of bases not matched to a gene: 6.